Each of the 12 T cell receptor beta chains below was sequenced from the same sample in a study of tissue T cells after allogeneic stem cell transplantation. Generated by immunoSEQ multiplex PCR, the TCRdb table keeps only in-frame clones and is missing some. The data contain about 4,000 clones, roughly 63% of them singletons. Sequences were derived from tissue from the esophagus, sampled at autopsy. The receptor set was obtained from a female donor older than 55 with lung cancer.

The J gene is TRBJ1-5, the V gene TRBV5-6; no clear D. Trimming took off 1 base at V and 5 bases at J, with 10 bases between the two ends. The germline V gene has CDR1 SGHDT and CDR2 YYEEEE. The CDR3 extends over 14 amino acids. The DNA for the CDR3 is TGTGCCAGCAGCTTGTCAGGCTCCCATCAGCCCCAGCATTTT. Encoded protein: CASSLSGSHQPQHF.

The gene calls are TRBV12-5 and TRBJ2-7; 9 bases are shared with TRBD1. CDR1 and CDR2 (germline): LGHNT, FRNRAP. V lost 6 bases, J lost 2 bases, and 5 bases stayed unmatched. The CDR3 consists of 14 residues. The CDR3 loop is CASGLRQGAYEQYF. CDR3 coding DNA: TGTGCTAGTGGACTACGACAGGGGGCCTACGAGCAGTACTTC.

By proportion, this clone is hyperexpanded. The chain couples TRBV7-9 to TRBJ2-7; 13 bases match TRBD2. CDR1 is SEHNR, CDR2 FQNEAQ, per germline (reference sequence). V trimming: 5 bases; J trimming: 4 bases; junction bases outside the gene matches: 2. The CDR3 runs to 14 residues. In nucleotides, the CDR3 is TGTGCCAGCAGCGAGGGACTAGCGGGATACGAGCAGTACTTC. The encoded protein is CASSEGLAGYEQYF.

V and J are TRBV19 and TRBJ1-2, with a weak D call TRBD1 (5 bases). Trimming shortened V by 3 bases and J by 1 base, and 12 bases separated the two germline ends. The CDR3 totals 15 residues. Germline-derived CDR1 and CDR2 are LNHDA and SQIVND (reference sequence). This chain's CDR3 is CASSMLTGVNYGYTF. CDR3 sequence (DNA): TGTGCCAGTAGTATGCTAACAGGTGTTAACTATGGCTACACCTTC.

The chain combines TRBV11-2 with TRBJ2-1, with a weak D call TRBD2 (5 bases). In germline, CDR1 is SGHAT, CDR2 FQNNGV. Deletions cut 4 bases from V and 6 bases from J, with 16 bases between. The CDR3 is 15 amino acids. The CDR3 protein is CASSSADGDINEQFF. The CDR3 coding sequence is TGTGCCAGCAGCTCGGCGGACGGGGATATCAATGAGCAGTTCTTC.

The chain is built from TRBV5-1 and TRBJ1-5; possibly TRBD1 for D (6 bases). The length of the CDR3 is 17 residues. The germline V and J ends were trimmed by 4 bases and 5 bases, with 22 bases remaining between them. Germline V lookup: CDR1 SGHRS, CDR2 YFSETQ. The CDR3 sequence is CASSPRVIGGTDQPQHF. As DNA, the CDR3 is TGCGCCAGCAGCCCCCGGGTAATAGGGGGGACGGATCAGCCCCAGCATTTT.

The chain carries TRBV5-8 and TRBJ2-7, with TRBD2 identical over 10 bases. Germline loops: CDR1 SGHTS, CDR2 YDEGEE. The CDR3 length is 14 residues. V shed 4 bases and J 4 bases; nucleotides not matched to a gene: 5. The CDR3 here is CASSPQGLAYEQYF. For the CDR3, the DNA is TGTGCCAGCAGCCCCCAGGGACTAGCGTACGAGCAGTACTTC.

The genes are TRBV7-2 and TRBJ1-2; no clear D gene. This CDR3 is built from 16 residues. CDR1 is SGHTA and CDR2 is FQGNSA in the germline V gene. Trimming removed 0 bases from V and 2 bases from J, with 13 bases in between. The CDR3 loop is CASSLAIGRANYGYTF. CDR3 DNA: TGTGCCAGCAGCTTAGCGATCGGTAGGGCCAACTATGGCTACACCTTC.

This chain joins TRBV4-3 and TRBJ2-1; 15 bases line up with TRBD2. The CDR3 totals 17 residues. With 1 base clipped from V and 7 bases from J, the junction kept 5 bases outside the gene matches. Germline V gene data show CDR1 as LGHNA and CDR2 as YSLEER. The DNA for the CDR3 is TGCGCCAGCAGCCAAGGGACTAGCGGGGGGGCCGGGAATGAGCAGTTCTTC. It codes for CASSQGTSGGAGNEQFF.

This clone occurred a few times. The rearrangement links TRBV3-1 (or the pseudogene TRBV3-2) to TRBJ1-2; 8 bases agree with TRBD1. The V segment lost 3 bases and the J segment 2 bases; nucleotides outside the gene matches: 14. CDR1 is LGHDT and CDR2 is YNNKEL in the germline V gene (reference sequence). The CDR3 runs 18 residues. The CDR3 reads CASSHPTGGNNKNYGYTF. The CDR3 DNA reads TGTGCCAGCAGCCACCCAACAGGGGGGAATAATAAGAACTATGGCTACACCTTC.

V is TRBV4-3 and J is TRBJ1-4; a possible D gene is TRBD1 (5 bases). The V gene lost 4 bases and the J gene lost 3 bases, with 12 bases spanning the gap. Germline CDR1 LGHNA, CDR2 YSLEER. This CDR3 has 15 residues. The CDR3 protein is CASSPGDRPNEKLFF. In nucleotides, the CDR3 is TGCGCCAGCAGCCCCGGGGACCGACCTAATGAAAAACTGTTTTTT.

This chain joins TRBV6-5 and TRBJ1-1; the D gene is possibly TRBD1 (5 bases). Per germline, CDR1 MNHEY and CDR2 SVGAGI. The CDR3 spans 13 residues. V was trimmed by 0 bases and J by 7 bases, leaving 9 bases between them. The CDR3 DNA sequence: TGTGCCAGCAGTTACTCGACAGACATTGAAGCTTTCTTT. This encodes CASSYSTDIEAFF.